These T cell receptor beta chains were read from a single sample in a study of graft-versus-host responses after intestinal transplantation. The table came from immunoSEQ multiplex PCR; TCRdb's copy has only in-frame clones and leaves some out. The table shows 80,000 to 95,000 clones, with about 90% occurring only once. Which antigens these TCRs recognize remains unknown. The source was unstimulated CD8+ T cells sorted from spleen or lymph node cells, collected before intestinal transplant. The receptors originated from a human donor who received an intestinal transplant. CDR3s include the opening cysteine and the closing phenylalanine or tryptophan. D genes are given only for firm matches. Where a row states a size, it is once, few, many or the class of an expanded clone; other rows omit it.

clone_size d_call j_call v_call cdr3_aa cdr3_nt
. . TRBJ2-7 TRBV7-9 CASSLERSYEQYF TGTGCCAGCAGCTTAGAACGCTCCTACGAGCAGTACTTC
. . TRBJ2-7 TRBV6-1 CASSTLAYEQYF TGTGCCAGCAGTACACTAGCTTACGAGCAGTACTTC
. . TRBJ2-7 TRBV10-2 CASSDGYARFLSYEQYF TGCGCCAGCAGTGATGGTTACGCGCGCTTCCTCTCCTACGAGCAGTACTTC
. . TRBJ2-2 TRBV4-2 CASSQLGTTGELFF TGTGCCAGCAGCCAACTAGGGACGACCGGGGAGCTGTTTTTT
once TRBD2 TRBJ2-3 TRBV4-2 CASSQVFGGGGTDTQYF TGTGCCAGCAGCCAAGTTTTTGGGGGAGGGGGCACAGATACGCAGTATTTT
. . TRBJ2-7 TRBV10-2 CASSDGDPYEQYF TGCGCCAGCAGTGATGGGGATCCCTACGAGCAGTACTTC
few TRBD1 TRBJ2-7 TRBV2 CASLQGGSYEQYF TGTGCCAGCCTACAGGGGGGATCCTACGAGCAGTACTTC
. TRBD1 TRBJ1-2 TRBV23-1 CASNGTGDDGYTF TGCGCCAGCAACGGGACAGGGGATGATGGCTACACCTTC
. . TRBJ2-7 TRBV7-7 CASSSDGVGEQYF TGTGCCAGCAGCTCAGATGGGGTGGGAGAGCAGTACTTC
few . TRBJ1-3 TRBV5-6 CASSRLTVSGNTIYF TGTGCCAGCAGCCGCCTGACAGTCTCTGGAAACACCATATATTTT
. TRBD2 TRBJ2-7 TRBV28 CASSQTSGRPYEQYF TGTGCCAGCAGTCAGACTAGCGGGAGGCCCTACGAGCAGTACTTC
. . TRBJ1-3 TRBV13 CASSPNPGRAGGNTIYF TGTGCCAGCAGCCCCAACCCGGGCCGCGCGGGTGGAAACACCATATATTTT
. TRBD1 TRBJ2-1 TRBV18 CASSPKGQGEHEQFF TGTGCCAGCTCACCGAAAGGACAGGGGGAGCATGAGCAGTTCTTC
. . TRBJ2-7 TRBV6-1 CASSEEAGGGGYEQYF TGTGCCAGCAGTGAGGAAGCAGGGGGCGGGGGATACGAGCAGTACTTC
. . TRBJ1-5 TRBV15 CATSIPRGSVGNQPQHF TGTGCCACCAGCATACCCAGAGGATCGGTCGGGAATCAGCCCCAGCATTTT
. . TRBJ1-1 TRBV13 CASSLGGGATEAFF TGTGCCAGCAGCTTAGGCGGGGGCGCCACTGAAGCTTTCTTT